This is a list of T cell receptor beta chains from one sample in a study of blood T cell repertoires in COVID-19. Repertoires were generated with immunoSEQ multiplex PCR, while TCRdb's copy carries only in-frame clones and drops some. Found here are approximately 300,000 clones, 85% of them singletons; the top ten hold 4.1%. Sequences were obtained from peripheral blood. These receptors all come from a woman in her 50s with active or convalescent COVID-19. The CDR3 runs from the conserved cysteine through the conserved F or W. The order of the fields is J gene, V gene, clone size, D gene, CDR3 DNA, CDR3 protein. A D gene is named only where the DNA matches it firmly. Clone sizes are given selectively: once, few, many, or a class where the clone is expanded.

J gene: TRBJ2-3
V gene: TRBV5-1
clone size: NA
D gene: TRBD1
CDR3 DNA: TGCGCCAGCAGCGAGGGACAGGAGGATACGCAGTATTTT
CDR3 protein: CASSEGQEDTQYF

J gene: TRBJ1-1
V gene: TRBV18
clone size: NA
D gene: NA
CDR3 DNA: TGTGCCAGCTCACCAGGACAGTCTTTAGCAGCTTTCTTT
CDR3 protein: CASSPGQSLAAFF

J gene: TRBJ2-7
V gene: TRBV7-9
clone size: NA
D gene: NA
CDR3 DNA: TGTGCCAGCGATTACGGGGGCTACGAGCAGTACTTC
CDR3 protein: CASDYGGYEQYF

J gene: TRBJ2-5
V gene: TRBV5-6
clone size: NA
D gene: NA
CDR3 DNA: TGTGCCAGCAGCTTGGTTGTAGGGGTCCAAGAGACCCAGTACTTC
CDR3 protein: CASSLVVGVQETQYF

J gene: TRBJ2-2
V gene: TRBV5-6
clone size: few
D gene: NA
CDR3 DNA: TGTGCCAGCAGCGCCGGGACACACCGGGAGCTGTTTTTT
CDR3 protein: CASSAGTHRELFF

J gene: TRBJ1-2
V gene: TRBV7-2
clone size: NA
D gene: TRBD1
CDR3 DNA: TGTGCCAGCAGCTTATCAGGGGGTTCCGGCAACTATGGCTACACCTTC
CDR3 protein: CASSLSGGSGNYGYTF

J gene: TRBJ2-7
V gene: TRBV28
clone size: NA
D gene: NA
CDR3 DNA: TGTGCCAGCAGTTACCACCGGGACAACTACGAGCAGTACTTC
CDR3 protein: CASSYHRDNYEQYF

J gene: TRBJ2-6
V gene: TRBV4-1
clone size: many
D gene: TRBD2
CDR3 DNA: TGCGCCAGCAGCCTCCCAGGGAGGGCTGGGGCCAACGTCCTGACTTTC
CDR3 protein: CASSLPGRAGANVLTF

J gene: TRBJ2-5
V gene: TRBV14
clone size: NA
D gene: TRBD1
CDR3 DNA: TGTGCCAGCAGCCCTCGGACAGGGGGCAGGGAGACCCAGTACTTC
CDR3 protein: CASSPRTGGRETQYF

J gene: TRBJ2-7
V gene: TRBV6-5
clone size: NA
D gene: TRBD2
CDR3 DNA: TGTGCCAGCAGTTTCCGGACTAGCAGCGAGCAGTACTTC
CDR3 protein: CASSFRTSSEQYF

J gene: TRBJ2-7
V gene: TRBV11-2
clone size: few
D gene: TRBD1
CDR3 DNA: TGTGCCAGCAGCCACCCCCAAGGGGGACAGCGGAGGAACGAGCAGTACTTC
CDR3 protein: CASSHPQGGQRRNEQYF

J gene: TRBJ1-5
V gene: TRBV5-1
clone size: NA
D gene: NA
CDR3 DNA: TGCGCCAGCAGCTTGGCCCCCAGCGCAATCCGCACTAGAAATCAGCCCCAGCATTTT
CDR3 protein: CASSLAPSAIRTRNQPQHF

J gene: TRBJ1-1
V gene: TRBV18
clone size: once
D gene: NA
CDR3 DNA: TGTGCCAGCTCACCACTTAGCCTAGCGGGAGTTACTGAAGCTTTCTTT
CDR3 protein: CASSPLSLAGVTEAFF

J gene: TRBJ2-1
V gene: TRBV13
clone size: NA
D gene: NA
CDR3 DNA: TGTGCCAGCAGCTTAGAAGGGGGAGTGCGTTCCAGGGAGCAGTTCTTC
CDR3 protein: CASSLEGGVRSREQFF

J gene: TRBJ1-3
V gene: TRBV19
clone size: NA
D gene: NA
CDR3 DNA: TGTGTTTCGGGGGTACTCGGCGGAAACACCATATATTTT
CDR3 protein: CVSGVLGGNTIYF

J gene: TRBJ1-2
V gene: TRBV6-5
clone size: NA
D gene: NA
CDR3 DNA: TGTGCCAGCAGCCACGGGGGAGGGAACTATGGCTACACCTTC
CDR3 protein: CASSHGGGNYGYTF

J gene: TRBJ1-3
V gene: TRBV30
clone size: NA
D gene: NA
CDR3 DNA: TGTGCCTGGAGTCAACGGAGGATGGACACCATATATTTT
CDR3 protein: CAWSQRRMDTIYF

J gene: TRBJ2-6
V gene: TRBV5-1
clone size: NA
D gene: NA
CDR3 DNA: TGCGCCAGCAGCTCCCGAGGGGGGGGCTCTGGGGCCAACGTCCTGACTTTC
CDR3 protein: CASSSRGGGSGANVLTF

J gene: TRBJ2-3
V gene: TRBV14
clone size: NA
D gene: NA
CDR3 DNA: TGTGCCAGCAGTGAGGGCACAGATACGCAGTATTTT
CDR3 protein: CASSEGTDTQYF

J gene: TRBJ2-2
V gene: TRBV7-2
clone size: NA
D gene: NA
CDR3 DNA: TGTGCCAGCAGTCCCACAGGGTCCGGGGAGCTGTTTTTT
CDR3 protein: CASSPTGSGELFF

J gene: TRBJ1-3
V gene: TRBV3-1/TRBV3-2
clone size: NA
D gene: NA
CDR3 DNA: TGTGCCAGCAGCCACTTGACAGCTGGAAACACCATATATTTT
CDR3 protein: CASSHLTAGNTIYF

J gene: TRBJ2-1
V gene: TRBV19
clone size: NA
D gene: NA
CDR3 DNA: TGTGCCAGTAGTATATCTCCGGGGAATGAGCAGTTCTTC
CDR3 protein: CASSISPGNEQFF

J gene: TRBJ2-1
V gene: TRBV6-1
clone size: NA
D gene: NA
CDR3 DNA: TGTGCCAGCAGTGAGACTTACAATGAGCAGTTCTTC
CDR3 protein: CASSETYNEQFF

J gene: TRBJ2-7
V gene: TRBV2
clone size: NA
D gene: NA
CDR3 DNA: TGTGCCAGCAGCGATCGGAGGGGCTACGAGCAGTACTTC
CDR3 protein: CASSDRRGYEQYF

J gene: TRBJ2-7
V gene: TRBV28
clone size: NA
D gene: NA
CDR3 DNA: TGTGCCAGCAGTTGGGGGGGCAGGGGTTGGACCGAGCAGTACTTC
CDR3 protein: CASSWGGRGWTEQYF

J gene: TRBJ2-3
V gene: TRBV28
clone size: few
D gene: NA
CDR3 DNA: TGTGCCAGCAGTACAACTCGCTTTGGGAGCCCAGATACGCAGTATTTT
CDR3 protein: CASSTTRFGSPDTQYF

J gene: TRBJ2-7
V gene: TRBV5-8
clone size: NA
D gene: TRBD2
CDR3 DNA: TGTGCCAGCAGCTTTCTCCTACTAGCGGGAGGAGAAACGGCCTACGAGCAGTACTTC
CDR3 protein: CASSFLLLAGGETAYEQYF

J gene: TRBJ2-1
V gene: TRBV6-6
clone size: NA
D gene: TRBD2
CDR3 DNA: TGTGCCAGCAGTTGGAGACTAGCGGGAACTTATGAGCAGTTCTTC
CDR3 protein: CASSWRLAGTYEQFF

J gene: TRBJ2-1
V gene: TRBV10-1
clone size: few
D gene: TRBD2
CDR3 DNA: TGCGCCAGCGGCACCCGCTCTAGCGGGAGGTTGTTCTTC
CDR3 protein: CASGTRSSGRLFF